These 23 T cell receptor beta chains were sequenced from one sample in a study of response to subunit inactivated influenza vaccine. TCRdb itself ran the RT-PCR reads through MiXCR, one entry per CDR3 protein. The sample holds approximately 490,000 distinct CDR3 sequences, approximately 7.7% seen once. The material was PBMCs from blood, obtained around 25 months after vaccination. The source is a man aged 50 to 69 who received an inactivated influenza vaccine.

Only a few counts were recorded for this clonotype. The J gene is TRBJ2-3, the V gene TRBV29-1, with 12 bases fitting TRBD2. V shed 6 bases, J shed 3 bases, and the junction held 7 bases outside the gene matches. The germline gives CDR1 SQVTM, CDR2 ANQGSEA. The CDR3 length is 15 residues. The CDR3 DNA is TGCAGCGTGCTAGCGGGAGGGCCCAGAACAGATACGCAGTATTTT. Its protein product is CSVLAGGPRTDTQYF.

The chain joins TRBV29-1 to TRBJ2-2, with D possibly matching TRBD1 (6 bases). Germline V gene lookup returns CDR1 SQVTM and CDR2 ANQGSEA. V was trimmed by 1 base and J by 4 bases, leaving 10 bases between them. This CDR3 is 14 amino acids long. The CDR3 loop reads CSVEVIQGTGELFF. In DNA form, the CDR3 reads TGCAGCGTTGAAGTGATACAGGGCACCGGGGAGCTGTTTTTT.

The J gene is TRBJ2-1, the V gene TRBV7-9; 7 bases map to TRBD1. The V gene end was trimmed by 3 bases and the J gene end by 5 bases; junction bases not matched to a gene: 7. The length of the CDR3 is 15 residues. The germline gives CDR1 SEHNR, CDR2 FQNEAQ (reference sequence). The CDR3 nucleotides read TGTGCCAGCAGCTTTTATGGGACAGATAACAATGAGCAGTTCTTC. Amino acids: CASSFYGTDNNEQFF.

This clonotype has a count of ten or more. V is TRBV20-1 and J is TRBJ2-3; maybe TRBD2 (5 bases). Germline V gene lookup returns CDR1 DFQATT and CDR2 SNEGSKA (reference sequence). The CDR3 runs 17 residues. Trimming pared 1 base from V and 2 bases from J, leaving 19 bases between. The CDR3 region has the DNA TGCAGTGCTAGAGCCATCGGTGCGGACTTTCACACAGATACGCAGTATTTT. It encodes CSARAIGADFHTDTQYF.

This clonotype was seen only a few times. This CDR3 reads CASSQGDGSYNSPLHF. The CDR3 coding sequence is TGTGCCAGCAGCCAAGGGGACGGCTCCTATAATTCACCCCTCCACTTT. The rearrangement links TRBV3-1 to TRBJ1-6; possible D gene TRBD1, 5 bases. Looked up from germline, CDR1 is LGHDT and CDR2 is YNNKEL (reference sequence). V shed 1 base and J shed 0 bases, with 7 bases lying between them. CDR3 length: 16 residues.

This clonotype was observed many times. The chain recombines TRBV5-1 with TRBJ2-1; 9 bases align to TRBD2. The J segment lost 9 bases and the V segment lost 0 bases, leaving 7 bases of the junction unmatched. The CDR3 length is 15 residues. Germline V gene sequence: CDR1 SGHRS, CDR2 YFSETQ. The CDR3, as DNA: TGCGCCAGCAGCTTGGTTTCTAGCGGGAAGGGTGAGCAGTTCTTC. Protein: CASSLVSSGKGEQFF. The full variable domain, with the rest looked up from reference TRBV5-1 and TRBJ2-1, is KAGVTQTPRYLIKTRGQQVTLSCSPISGHRSVSWYQQTPGQGLQFLFEYFSETQRNKGNFPGRFSGRQFSNSRSEMNVSTLELGDSALYLCASSLVSSGKGEQFFGPGTRLTVL.

The chain links TRBV24-1 to TRBJ2-1; 7 bases are a match to TRBD2. Per germline, CDR1 KGHDR and CDR2 SFDVKD. The V gene end was trimmed by 5 bases and the J gene end by 1 base; junction bases not matched to a gene: 4. CDR3 length: 15 residues. The CDR3 sequence is CATSGGSGSYNEQFF. The CDR3 DNA follows: TGTGCCACCAGTGGCGGGAGTGGGTCCTACAATGAGCAGTTCTTC.

The chain is built from TRBV28 and TRBJ2-5; D is perhaps TRBD1 (5 bases). V lost 8 bases to trimming and J lost 0 bases, with 22 bases between them. The CDR3 loop spans 17 amino acids. The germline V gene has CDR1 MDHEN and CDR2 SYDVKM. Here the CDR3 reads CASHGPPVRQYQETQYF. CDR3 nucleotides: TGTGCCAGCCACGGACCGCCCGTCAGACAGTACCAAGAGACCCAGTACTTC.

V is TRBV19 and J is TRBJ2-7, with 8 nucleotides matching TRBD2. Germline CDR1 LNHDA, CDR2 SQIVND (reference sequence). Trimming took 4 bases from V and 3 from J; bases not matched to a gene: 5. The CDR3 has 14 amino acids. CDR3 coding DNA: TGTGCCAGTAGTACCCAGCGGGGGAACTACGAGCAGTACTTC. Its translation: CASSTQRGNYEQYF.

Note on this clonotype: One junction end does not reproduce the germline sequence, and a read error may be involved. The chain employs TRBV4-3 and TRBJ1-1; D remains ambiguous. The CDR3 sequence is 15 residues long. Germline V lookup: CDR1 LGHNA, CDR2 YSLEER. For the CDR3, the DNA is TGCGCCAGCAGCGAAGACAAGGTCCGGAACACTGAAGCTTTCTTT. As protein: CASSEDKVRNTEAFF.

V is TRBV9 and J is TRBJ2-5; a possible D gene is TRBD1 (6 bases). The germline gives CDR1 SGDLS, CDR2 YYNGEE. V was clipped by 2 bases and J by 4 bases, with 15 bases between them. The CDR3 spans 15 residues. CDR3 loop: CASSVQGSMRETQYF. CDR3 DNA: TGTGCCAGCAGCGTCCAGGGGTCGATGAGAGAGACCCAGTACTTC.

Only a few counts were recorded for this clonotype. The chain combines TRBV7-8 with TRBJ2-1; 9 positions agree with TRBD2. The germline gives CDR1 SGHVS, CDR2 FQNEAQ. The ends lost 6 bases at V and 7 bases at J; junction bases unmatched: 7. This CDR3 has 14 amino acids. The CDR3 nucleotides are TGTGCCAGCAGTCCAAGGACTAGCGCGAATGAGCAGTTCTTC. Protein product: CASSPRTSANEQFF.

This clonotype was seen ten or more times. The chain uses TRBV20-1 and TRBJ1-1; D may be TRBD1 (5 bases). The CDR3 runs 14 residues. CDR1 and CDR2 from the germline V gene are DFQATT and SNEGSKA (reference sequence). V was shortened by 0 bases and J by 0 bases, with 8 bases between the two germline ends. CDR3 sequence reads: CSARDQGLNTEAFF. In nucleotides, the CDR3 is TGCAGTGCTAGAGACCAGGGTCTGAACACTGAAGCTTTCTTT.

This clonotype was observed at least ten times. The CDR3 nucleotides are TGCGCCAGCAGCTTGGCCGGACAGGGAGGGACCGGGGAGCTGTTTTTT. This encodes CASSLAGQGGTGELFF. The rearrangement links TRBV5-1 to TRBJ2-2, with D perhaps matching TRBD1 (8 bases). Germline lookup yields CDR1 SGHRS and CDR2 YFSETQ. The CDR3 is made up of 16 amino acids. V lost 0 bases and J lost 5, with 14 bases in between.

This clonotype was seen ten or more times. DNA of the CDR3: TGTGCCAGCAGCCACGCAGATACGCAGTATTTT. Translation gives CASSHADTQYF. The V call is TRBV14, the J call TRBJ2-3, with no clear D. V gave up 3 bases and J gave up 4 bases, with 2 bases separating them. CDR1 is SGHDN, CDR2 FVKESK, per germline. The CDR3 loop spans 11 amino acids. The full variable domain, rest sourced from reference TRBV14 and TRBJ2-3, is EAGVTQFPSHSVIEKGQTVTLRCDPISGHDNLYWYRRVMGKEIKFLLHFVKESKQDESGMPNNRFLAERTGGTYSTLKVQPAELEDSGVYFCASSHADTQYFGPGTRLTVL.

This clonotype occurred a few times. The chain is built from TRBV20-1 and TRBJ2-6; D may be TRBD2 (5 bases). V lost 4 bases and J 1 base, leaving 14 bases between the germline ends. CDR1 and CDR2 from the germline V gene are DFQATT and SNEGSKA (reference sequence). This CDR3 comprises 16 residues. The CDR3 coding sequence is TGCAGTGCTACTTTAGGGAGCTTTTCTGGGGCCAACGTCCTGACTTTC. Protein: CSATLGSFSGANVLTF.

This clonotype was observed a few times. The chain uses TRBV20-1 and TRBJ2-5; no definite D call. This CDR3 has 13 amino acids. Germline V CDR1 and CDR2: DFQATT, SNEGSKA (reference sequence). V shed 6 bases and J shed 1 base, with 12 bases lying between them. The CDR3 loop is CSALRQLQETQYF. CDR3 in DNA: TGCAGTGCCCTTCGACAACTCCAAGAGACCCAGTACTTC.

This clonotype came up a few times. This chain uses TRBV7-2 with TRBJ1-1; 7 bases fit TRBD1. The CDR3 extends over 16 amino acids. With 5 bases clipped from V and 1 base from J, the junction kept 10 bases outside the gene matches. The germline V gene encodes CDR1 SGHTA and CDR2 FQGNSA. This chain's CDR3 is CASSPSTGVTNTEAFF. In nucleotides, the CDR3 is TGTGCCAGCAGCCCCAGCACAGGGGTCACGAACACTGAAGCTTTCTTT.

This clonotype was seen at least ten times. This chain uses TRBV20-1 with TRBJ2-1, with 7 bases that match TRBD1. The CDR3 is 12 residues long. Germline V lookup: CDR1 DFQATT, CDR2 SNEGSKA (reference sequence). Losses at the gene ends were 6 bases for V and 6 bases for J; bases not matched to a gene: 5. The CDR3 sequence: CSANRDSNEQFF. CDR3 coding DNA: TGCAGTGCAAATCGGGACAGCAATGAGCAGTTCTTC.

This clonotype was seen ten or more times. The rearrangement uses TRBV2 and TRBJ1-5, with unresolved D. The CDR3 length is 15 residues. Germline CDR1 SNHLY, CDR2 FYNNEI. Between the trimmed V and J ends, which lost 3 bases and 4 bases, there was a span of 13 bases. Here the CDR3 DNA reads TGTGCCAGCAGTGACGCCGCGGCCTCAAATCAGCCCCAGCATTTT. Residues: CASSDAAASNQPQHF.

This clonotype was found many times. The rearrangement links TRBV20-1 to TRBJ1-5; tentatively, D is TRBD1 (5 bases). CDR1 is DFQATT, CDR2 SNEGSKA, per germline (reference sequence). There are 15 residues in the CDR3. Trimming cost V 5 bases and J 2 bases, with 16 bases left between them. CDR3 coding DNA: TGCAGTGCTTCTGGGACGGGGCGCGGCAATCAGCCCCAGCATTTT. Translation gives CSASGTGRGNQPQHF.

The chain uses TRBV11-3 and TRBJ2-2, with D perhaps given as TRBD1 or TRBD2 (6 bases each). V was clipped by 2 bases and J by 4 bases, with 11 bases between them. Germline V gene sequence: CDR1 SGHNT, CDR2 YENEEA. CDR3 size: 15 residues. In DNA, the CDR3 is TGTGCCAGCAGCTTAACCGGGGGCATCACCGGGGAGCTGTTTTTT. Encoded protein: CASSLTGGITGELFF. Supplemented by reference TRBV11-3 and TRBJ2-2, the full variable domain reads EAGVVQSPRYKIIEKKQPVAFWCNPISGHNTLYWYLQNLGQGPELLIRYENEEAVDDSQLPKDRFSAERLKGVDSTLKIQPAELGDSAVYLCASSLTGGITGELFFGEGSRLTVL.

In its sample, this clonotype was seen many times. The J gene is TRBJ2-7, the V gene TRBV11-2; no reliable D call. The CDR3 is 13 amino acids. V was shortened by 1 base and J by 3 bases, with 7 bases between the two germline ends. Germline CDR1 and CDR2: SGHAT and FQNNGV. The CDR3 bases are TGTGCCAGCAGCTTAGTAGCCGGCTACGAGCAGTACTTC. It codes for CASSLVAGYEQYF.